This T cell receptor (beta chain) was sequenced for a study of chemoradiotherapy in HPV16-positive cancers. Overall study: Candidate HPV-specific clones and shared TCR motifs came from a couple of HPV16-positive patients. General study points: Functional assays defining HPV-specific T cells used only a couple of HPV16-positive patients. HPV-responsive T-cell expansion during chemoradiotherapy was linked to improved recurrence-free survival in HPV16-positive patients. Candidate HPV-specific clones and E7-related TCR motifs grew in tumor during treatment.

CDR3 length: 14 amino acids. The germline gives CDR1 MNHEY, CDR2 SMNVEV (reference sequence). V was pared by 2 bases and J by 3 bases, with 11 bases between. TCRdb keeps only in-frame clones here, not all; method: immunoSEQ multiplex PCR. The sample includes fewer than 5,500 clones, 65% to 80% of them seen just once. For this clone: Its antigen is still unknown.

The source is a human donor with HPV-associated anogenital cancer. This chain connects TRBV27 to TRBJ2-7, with D perhaps matching TRBD1 or TRBD2 (7 bases each). Sequenced here: tumor tissue, sampled from a patient who underwent chemoradiotherapy. CDR3 DNA sequence: TGTGCCAGCAGTTTAACCAGGGGGGGCTACGAGCAGTACTTC. It encodes CASSLTRGGYEQYF.